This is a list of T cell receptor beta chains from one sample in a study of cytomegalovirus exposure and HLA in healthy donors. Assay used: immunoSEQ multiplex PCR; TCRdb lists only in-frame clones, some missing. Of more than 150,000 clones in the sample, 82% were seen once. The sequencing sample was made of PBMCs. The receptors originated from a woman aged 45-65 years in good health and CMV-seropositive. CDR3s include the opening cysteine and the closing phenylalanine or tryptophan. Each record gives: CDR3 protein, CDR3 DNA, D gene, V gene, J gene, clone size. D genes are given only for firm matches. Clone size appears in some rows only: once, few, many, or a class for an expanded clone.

cdr3_aa: CAWSVGSGELFF
cdr3_nt: TGTGCCTGGAGTGTTGGGAGCGGGGAGCTGTTTTTT
d_call: .
v_call: TRBV30
j_call: TRBJ2-2
clone_size: .

cdr3_aa: CATSRGTEAFF
cdr3_nt: TGTGCCACATCAAGGGGCACTGAAGCTTTCTTT
d_call: .
v_call: TRBV6-5
j_call: TRBJ1-1
clone_size: .

cdr3_aa: CASSFPGQSSGNTIYF
cdr3_nt: TGTGCCAGCAGCTTCCCGGGACAGAGCTCTGGAAACACCATATATTTT
d_call: TRBD1
v_call: TRBV7-9
j_call: TRBJ1-3
clone_size: .

cdr3_aa: CASRHSGANVLTF
cdr3_nt: TGTGCCAGCAGACACTCTGGGGCCAACGTCCTGACTTTC
d_call: .
v_call: TRBV25-1
j_call: TRBJ2-6
clone_size: once

cdr3_aa: CASSLGSGTGGEDREAFF
cdr3_nt: TGCGCCAGCAGCCTAGGTTCAGGGACAGGGGGCGAGGACCGTGAAGCTTTCTTT
d_call: TRBD1
v_call: TRBV10-2
j_call: TRBJ1-1
clone_size: .

cdr3_aa: CASSLMPGMGGYTF
cdr3_nt: TGTGCCAGCAGCTTAATGCCAGGGATGGGAGGCTACACCTTC
d_call: .
v_call: TRBV7-2
j_call: TRBJ1-2
clone_size: .

cdr3_aa: CTAGTGSSGELFF
cdr3_nt: TGTACCGCCGGGACAGGGAGTTCCGGGGAGCTGTTTTTT
d_call: TRBD1
v_call: TRBV30
j_call: TRBJ2-2
clone_size: .

cdr3_aa: CASSSGGTSRTGELFF
cdr3_nt: TGTGCCAGCAGCTCGGGAGGGACTAGCCGGACCGGGGAGCTGTTTTTT
d_call: TRBD2
v_call: TRBV5-4
j_call: TRBJ2-2
clone_size: .

cdr3_aa: CASSAGLAGSSYNEQFF
cdr3_nt: TGTGCCAGCAGCGCGGGACTAGCGGGGAGCTCCTACAATGAGCAGTTCTTC
d_call: TRBD2
v_call: TRBV6-4
j_call: TRBJ2-1
clone_size: .

cdr3_aa: CASSEAPLSSGNTIYF
cdr3_nt: TGTGCCAGCAGTGAAGCCCCTCTGAGCTCTGGAAACACCATATATTTT
d_call: .
v_call: TRBV6-1
j_call: TRBJ1-3
clone_size: .

cdr3_aa: CASSGTGTSGGGRNIQYF
cdr3_nt: TGTGCCAGCAGTGGAACTGGGACTAGCGGGGGGGGTAGAAACATTCAGTACTTC
d_call: TRBD2
v_call: TRBV6-1
j_call: TRBJ2-4
clone_size: .

cdr3_aa: CASSQVLGAYYGYTF
cdr3_nt: TGCGCCAGCAGCCAAGTTTTAGGGGCCTACTATGGCTACACCTTC
d_call: .
v_call: TRBV4-3
j_call: TRBJ1-2
clone_size: .

cdr3_aa: CASSIDTHTGELFF
cdr3_nt: TGTGCCAGTAGTATCGACACGCACACCGGGGAGCTGTTTTTT
d_call: .
v_call: TRBV19
j_call: TRBJ2-2
clone_size: .

cdr3_aa: CASSYESNQPQHF
cdr3_nt: TGTGCCAGCTCTTACGAGAGCAATCAGCCCCAGCATTTT
d_call: .
v_call: TRBV2
j_call: TRBJ1-5
clone_size: .

cdr3_aa: CASSYTVRDISYEQYF
cdr3_nt: TGTGCCAGCAGTTACACGGTCCGGGACATTTCCTACGAGCAGTACTTC
d_call: .
v_call: TRBV6-5
j_call: TRBJ2-7
clone_size: .

cdr3_aa: CASSLDSHTGELFF
cdr3_nt: TGTGCCAGCAGCTTAGACTCGCACACCGGGGAGCTGTTTTTT
d_call: .
v_call: TRBV7-2
j_call: TRBJ2-2
clone_size: .

cdr3_aa: CAAAAGRTDTQYF
cdr3_nt: TGTGCCGCTGCAGCGGGGAGAACAGATACGCAGTATTTT
d_call: TRBD2
v_call: TRBV30
j_call: TRBJ2-3
clone_size: .

cdr3_aa: CASLSGQGAAGDTGELFF
cdr3_nt: TGTGCCAGCCTGTCTGGACAGGGGGCGGCCGGGGACACCGGGGAGCTGTTTTTT
d_call: TRBD1
v_call: TRBV2
j_call: TRBJ2-2
clone_size: .

cdr3_aa: CASRAGQGKNYGYTF
cdr3_nt: TGTGCCAGCAGAGCGGGACAGGGTAAGAACTATGGCTACACCTTC
d_call: TRBD1
v_call: TRBV27
j_call: TRBJ1-2
clone_size: .

cdr3_aa: CASSGAGAGYEQYF
cdr3_nt: TGTGCCAGCAGCGGAGCGGGGGCTGGGTACGAGCAGTACTTC
d_call: TRBD2
v_call: TRBV5-4
j_call: TRBJ2-7
clone_size: few

cdr3_aa: CASREGQVNEKLFF
cdr3_nt: TGTGCCAGCAGGGAGGGACAGGTCAATGAAAAACTGTTTTTT
d_call: TRBD1
v_call: TRBV6-5
j_call: TRBJ1-4
clone_size: few

cdr3_aa: CASSVEGGLAGVEQFF
cdr3_nt: TGTGCCAGCAGCGTAGAGGGGGGGCTAGCGGGGGTTGAGCAGTTCTTC
d_call: TRBD2
v_call: TRBV9
j_call: TRBJ2-1
clone_size: .

cdr3_aa: CASSFQNGEQYF
cdr3_nt: TGCGCCAGCAGCTTCCAAAACGGGGAGCAGTACTTC
d_call: .
v_call: TRBV5-1
j_call: TRBJ2-7
clone_size: .

cdr3_aa: CASSPPGQGNGYTF
cdr3_nt: TGTGCCAGCAGCCCACCGGGACAGGGTAATGGCTACACCTTC
d_call: TRBD1
v_call: TRBV6-6
j_call: TRBJ1-2
clone_size: few

cdr3_aa: CASSLRGISTDTQYF
cdr3_nt: TGTGCCAGCAGCTTACGGGGGATAAGCACAGATACGCAGTATTTT
d_call: .
v_call: TRBV7-2
j_call: TRBJ2-3
clone_size: .

cdr3_aa: CASTDPRGVRGEKLFF
cdr3_nt: TGTGCCAGTACGGACCCACGGGGTGTGAGAGGTGAAAAACTGTTTTTT
d_call: .
v_call: TRBV19
j_call: TRBJ1-4
clone_size: few

cdr3_aa: CASSSDSNQPQHF
cdr3_nt: TGTGCCAGCAGCTCAGATAGCAATCAGCCCCAGCATTTT
d_call: .
v_call: TRBV7-8
j_call: TRBJ1-5
clone_size: .

cdr3_aa: CASSLEGGRQGLETQYF
cdr3_nt: TGCGCCAGCAGCTTGGAGGGAGGTCGACAGGGTTTGGAGACCCAGTACTTC
d_call: .
v_call: TRBV5-1
j_call: TRBJ2-5
clone_size: .

cdr3_aa: CASSWTAYNEQFF
cdr3_nt: TGCGCCAGCAGTTGGACAGCCTACAATGAGCAGTTCTTC
d_call: .
v_call: TRBV10-2
j_call: TRBJ2-1
clone_size: .

cdr3_aa: CASSLFANFNEQFF
cdr3_nt: TGTGCCAGCAGCTTATTCGCCAACTTCAATGAGCAGTTCTTC
d_call: .
v_call: TRBV7-2
j_call: TRBJ2-1
clone_size: .

cdr3_aa: CASSGGQRNNSPLHF
cdr3_nt: TGTGCCAGCAGTGGGGGACAGAGGAATAATTCACCCCTCCACTTT
d_call: TRBD1
v_call: TRBV6-1
j_call: TRBJ1-6
clone_size: .

cdr3_aa: CASSLAGAGYYNEQFF
cdr3_nt: TGTGCCAGCAGCTTGGCAGGCGCGGGGTACTACAATGAGCAGTTCTTC
d_call: .
v_call: TRBV5-4
j_call: TRBJ2-1
clone_size: .

cdr3_aa: CASSLHGTGDQPQHF
cdr3_nt: TGTGCCAGCAGTTTGCACGGGACAGGGGATCAGCCCCAGCATTTT
d_call: TRBD1
v_call: TRBV6-5
j_call: TRBJ1-5
clone_size: .

cdr3_aa: CASSTGLAGATDTQYF
cdr3_nt: TGTGCCAGCAGCACGGGACTAGCGGGGGCCACAGATACGCAGTATTTT
d_call: TRBD2
v_call: TRBV2
j_call: TRBJ2-3
clone_size: .

cdr3_aa: CASSLQFLEQYF
cdr3_nt: TGTGCCAGCAGCTTACAGTTTCTCGAGCAGTACTTC
d_call: .
v_call: TRBV5-6
j_call: TRBJ2-7
clone_size: .

cdr3_aa: CAWRSSDGFHGELFF
cdr3_nt: TGTGCCTGGAGATCGAGTGACGGGTTCCACGGGGAGCTGTTTTTT
d_call: .
v_call: TRBV30
j_call: TRBJ2-2
clone_size: .

cdr3_aa: CASSPSEAGGYTF
cdr3_nt: TGTGCCAGCAGCCCTAGCGAGGCGGGAGGCTACACCTTC
d_call: .
v_call: TRBV6-5
j_call: TRBJ1-2
clone_size: few

cdr3_aa: CASSTGGNEQFF
cdr3_nt: TGCGCCAGCAGCACAGGGGGCAATGAGCAGTTCTTC
d_call: TRBD1
v_call: TRBV10-2
j_call: TRBJ2-1
clone_size: few

cdr3_aa: CASSSGGTSYEQYF
cdr3_nt: TGTGCCAGCAGTTCAGGGGGAACTTCCTACGAGCAGTACTTC
d_call: TRBD1
v_call: TRBV5-4
j_call: TRBJ2-7
clone_size: .

cdr3_aa: CASCKTGGNFEQFF
cdr3_nt: TGTGCCAGCTGTAAAACCGGGGGAAATTTTGAGCAGTTCTTC
d_call: .
v_call: TRBV5-8
j_call: TRBJ2-1
clone_size: .

cdr3_aa: CASSLGPADFDEQFF
cdr3_nt: TGTGCCAGCAGCTTAGGGCCCGCTGATTTTGATGAGCAGTTCTTC
d_call: .
v_call: TRBV7-7
j_call: TRBJ2-1
clone_size: few

cdr3_aa: CASSVGDNLNEKLFF
cdr3_nt: TGTGCCAGCAGCGTGGGGGACAACCTTAATGAAAAACTGTTTTTT
d_call: .
v_call: TRBV9
j_call: TRBJ1-4
clone_size: once

cdr3_aa: CASSARGKTEAFF
cdr3_nt: TGTGCCAGCAGTGCTCGGGGAAAGACTGAAGCTTTCTTT
d_call: .
v_call: TRBV7-9
j_call: TRBJ1-1
clone_size: .

cdr3_aa: CAISVMDRDEKLFF
cdr3_nt: TGTGCCATCAGTGTTATGGACAGAGACGAAAAACTGTTTTTT
d_call: .
v_call: TRBV10-3
j_call: TRBJ1-4
clone_size: .

cdr3_aa: CASRSTGGGQPQHF
cdr3_nt: TGTGCCAGCAGGTCTACAGGGGGCGGTCAGCCCCAGCATTTT
d_call: TRBD1
v_call: TRBV6-5
j_call: TRBJ1-5
clone_size: once

cdr3_aa: CASAVLLDRGSGEQYF
cdr3_nt: TGTGCCAGCGCTGTACTACTGGACAGGGGAAGTGGGGAGCAGTACTTC
d_call: TRBD1
v_call: TRBV27
j_call: TRBJ2-7
clone_size: once

cdr3_aa: CASSAGSVETQYF
cdr3_nt: TGTGCCAGCAGTGCAGGGTCTGTGGAGACCCAGTACTTC
d_call: .
v_call: TRBV6-1
j_call: TRBJ2-5
clone_size: few

cdr3_aa: CASSVGSDSGYEQYF
cdr3_nt: TGTGCCAGCAGCGTAGGGTCAGATTCAGGCTACGAGCAGTACTTC
d_call: .
v_call: TRBV9
j_call: TRBJ2-7
clone_size: .

cdr3_aa: CASSYPRGGGTNEQFF
cdr3_nt: TGTGCCAGCAGTTACCCCAGGGGCGGGGGTACCAATGAGCAGTTCTTC
d_call: .
v_call: TRBV6-6
j_call: TRBJ2-1
clone_size: .

cdr3_aa: CASSLEPVDRQANYGYTF
cdr3_nt: TGTGCCAGCAGCTTAGAGCCCGTAGACAGGCAAGCTAACTATGGCTACACCTTC
d_call: .
v_call: TRBV7-2
j_call: TRBJ1-2
clone_size: .

cdr3_aa: CASSSGLAGAPYEQYF
cdr3_nt: TGTGCCAGCAGCTCGGGACTAGCGGGGGCCCCCTACGAGCAGTACTTC
d_call: TRBD2
v_call: TRBV5-6
j_call: TRBJ2-7
clone_size: .

cdr3_aa: CAWRVGSLEAFF
cdr3_nt: TGTGCCTGGAGGGTGGGCAGCCTTGAAGCTTTCTTT
d_call: .
v_call: TRBV30
j_call: TRBJ1-1
clone_size: .

cdr3_aa: CASYMAGTGELFF
cdr3_nt: TGTGCCAGCTACATGGCAGGTACCGGGGAGCTGTTTTTT
d_call: .
v_call: TRBV28
j_call: TRBJ2-2
clone_size: .

cdr3_aa: CASSVAASGSREQYF
cdr3_nt: TGTGCCAGCAGCGTAGCCGCCTCGGGTAGTAGAGAGCAGTACTTC
d_call: .
v_call: TRBV9
j_call: TRBJ2-7
clone_size: .

cdr3_aa: CASSSQGVSHEQYF
cdr3_nt: TGTGCCAGCAGTTCACAGGGGGTTAGCCACGAGCAGTACTTC
d_call: TRBD1
v_call: TRBV2
j_call: TRBJ2-7
clone_size: .

cdr3_aa: CASSSRGSGNTIYF
cdr3_nt: TGTGCCAGTAGTAGTAGAGGCTCTGGAAACACCATATATTTT
d_call: .
v_call: TRBV19
j_call: TRBJ1-3
clone_size: .

cdr3_aa: CASSLHGEETQYF
cdr3_nt: TGTGCCAGCAGCCTTCACGGTGAGGAGACCCAGTACTTC
d_call: .
v_call: TRBV5-4
j_call: TRBJ2-5
clone_size: .